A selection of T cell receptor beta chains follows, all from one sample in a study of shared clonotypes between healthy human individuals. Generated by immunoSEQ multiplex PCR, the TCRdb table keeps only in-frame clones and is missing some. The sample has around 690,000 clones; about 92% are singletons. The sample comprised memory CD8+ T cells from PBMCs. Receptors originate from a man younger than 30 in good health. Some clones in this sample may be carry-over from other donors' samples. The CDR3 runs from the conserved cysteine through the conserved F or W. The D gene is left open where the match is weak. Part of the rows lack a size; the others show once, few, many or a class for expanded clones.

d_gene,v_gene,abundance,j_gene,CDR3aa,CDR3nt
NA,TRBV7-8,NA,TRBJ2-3,CASRLGYSTDTQYF,TGTGCCAGCCGACTCGGCTACAGCACAGATACGCAGTATTTT
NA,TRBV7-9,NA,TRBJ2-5,CASSLAGAAQETQYF,TGTGCCAGCAGCTTAGCGGGGGCTGCCCAAGAGACCCAGTACTTC
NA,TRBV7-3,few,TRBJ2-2,CASSSGHYTGELFF,TGTGCCAGCAGCTCCGGACACTACACCGGGGAGCTGTTTTTT
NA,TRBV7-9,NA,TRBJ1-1,CASSPRQADPKAFF,TGTGCCAGCAGCCCCCGACAGGCCGACCCGAAAGCTTTCTTT
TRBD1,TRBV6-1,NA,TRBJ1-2,CASSERDSSLYIYGYTF,TGTGCCAGCAGTGAAAGGGACAGTTCTCTGTATATCTATGGCTACACCTTC
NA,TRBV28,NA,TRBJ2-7,CASSPGAAEQYF,TGTGCCAGCAGCCCAGGGGCTGCCGAGCAGTACTTC
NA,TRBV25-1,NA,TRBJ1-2,CASSPGALIGYTF,TGTGCCAGCAGTCCCGGGGCATTGATTGGCTACACCTTC
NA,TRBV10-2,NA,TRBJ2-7,CASQTGHPYEQYF,TGCGCCAGTCAAACGGGACACCCCTACGAGCAGTACTTC
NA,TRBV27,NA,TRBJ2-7,CASSERDMVYEQYF,TGTGCCAGCAGTGAGAGGGATATGGTATACGAGCAGTACTTC
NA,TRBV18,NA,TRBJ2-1,CASSLGAGSSYNEQFF,TGTGCCAGCTCACTTGGGGCCGGGAGCTCCTACAATGAGCAGTTCTTC
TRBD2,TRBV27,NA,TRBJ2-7,CASSFIAGAPYEQYF,TGTGCCAGCAGTTTCATAGCGGGGGCACCCTACGAGCAGTACTTC
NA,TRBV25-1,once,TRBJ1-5,CASSVENQPQHF,TGTGCCAGCAGCGTCGAGAATCAGCCCCAGCATTTT
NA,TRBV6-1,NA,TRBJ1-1,CASTSGDTTEAFF,TGTGCCAGCACTTCGGGGGACACCACTGAAGCTTTCTTT
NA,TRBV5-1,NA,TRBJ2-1,CASSLTENSYNEQFF,TGCGCCAGCAGCTTGACAGAGAACTCCTACAATGAGCAGTTCTTC
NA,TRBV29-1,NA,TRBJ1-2,CSVEWAEGGYTF,TGCAGCGTTGAATGGGCAGAGGGAGGCTACACCTTC
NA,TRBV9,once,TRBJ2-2,CASSVGGTNTGELFF,TGTGCCAGCAGCGTAGGCGGAACGAACACCGGGGAGCTGTTTTTT
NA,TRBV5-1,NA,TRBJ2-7,CASSLLDSREQYF,TGCGCCAGCAGCTTGCTGGACAGCAGGGAGCAGTACTTC
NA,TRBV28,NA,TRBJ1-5,CASSFEGNQPQHF,TGTGCCAGCAGTTTCGAGGGCAATCAGCCCCAGCATTTT
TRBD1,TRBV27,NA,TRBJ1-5,CASSSSPRQGPNQPQHF,TGTGCCAGCAGTTCCTCCCCCCGACAGGGACCCAATCAGCCCCAGCATTTT
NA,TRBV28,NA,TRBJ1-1,CASSLSAPNTEAFF,TGTGCCAGCAGTTTATCCGCACCGAACACTGAAGCTTTCTTT
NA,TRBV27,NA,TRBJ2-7,CASSFRRPRDEQYF,TGTGCCAGCAGTTTCCGACGGCCGAGGGACGAGCAGTACTTC
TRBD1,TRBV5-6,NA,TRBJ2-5,CASSARDRGSWETQYF,TGTGCCAGCAGCGCCCGAGACAGGGGCTCATGGGAGACCCAGTACTTC
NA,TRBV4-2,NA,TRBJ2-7,CASSRQGEGRQSYEQYF,TGTGCCAGCAGCCGTCAGGGGGAGGGCCGTCAATCCTACGAGCAGTACTTC
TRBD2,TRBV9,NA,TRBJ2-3,CASSDPKSGASTDTQYF,TGTGCCAGCAGCGACCCCAAAAGCGGGGCTAGCACAGATACGCAGTATTTT
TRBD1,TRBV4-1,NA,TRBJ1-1,CASSQDWDRENTEAFF,TGCGCCAGCAGCCAGGATTGGGACAGGGAGAACACTGAAGCTTTCTTT
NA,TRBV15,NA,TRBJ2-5,CATSIGLAQRETQYF,TGTGCCACCAGCATAGGGCTAGCCCAGCGCGAGACCCAGTACTTC
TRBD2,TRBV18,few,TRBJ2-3,CASSPLAGASDTQYF,TGTGCCAGCTCACCCCTAGCGGGAGCTTCAGATACGCAGTATTTT
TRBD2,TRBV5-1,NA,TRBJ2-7,CASSLASGRIYEQYF,TGCGCCAGCAGCTTGGCAAGCGGGAGGATCTACGAGCAGTACTTC
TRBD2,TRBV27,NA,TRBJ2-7,CASSLRRGTSGSYEQYF,TGTGCCAGCAGTTTACGGCGCGGGACTAGCGGCTCCTACGAGCAGTACTTC
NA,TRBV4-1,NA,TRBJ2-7,CASSQVGSSYEQYF,TGCGCCAGCAGCCAAGTCGGCAGCTCCTACGAGCAGTACTTC